Sequencing of this TCR beta chain was carried out in a study of T cell responses to AZD1222 COVID-19 vaccine. General observations from the study: Baseline testing showed seropositivity in only six AZD1222 recipients. Unmutated variant regions reportedly attract nearly half of all spike-specific TCRs. A mostly white British donor set with more females was recruited, and clonal diversity was possibly underestimated.

This clone was picked up one time. What it binds is unknown. V dropped 4 bases and J dropped 0; count of bases not matched to a gene: 8. CDR1 is MGHDK and CDR2 is SYGVNS in the germline V gene. CDR3 length: 16 amino acids. Sequencing used immunoSEQ multiplex PCR; TCRdb keeps in-frame clones, though not all of them. The data hold tens of thousands of clones, with 75% to 90% observed a single time. Sequenced here: peripheral blood, sampled 28 days after the second AZD1222 dose. This clonotype was obtained from an adult who received the AZD1222 COVID-19 vaccine. The chain joins TRBV25-1 to TRBJ1-1; 7 bases map to TRBD1. CDR3 loop: CASSANRGAMNTEAFF. The CDR3, as DNA: TGTGCCAGCAGTGCCAACAGGGGAGCGATGAACACTGAAGCTTTCTTT. Full variable domain (rest looked up from reference TRBV25-1 and TRBJ1-1): EADIYQTPRYLVIGTGKKITLECSQTMGHDKMYWYQQDPGMELHLIHYSYGVNSTEKGDLSSESTVSRIRTEHFPLTLESARPSHTSQYLCASSANRGAMNTEAFFGQGTRLTVV.